This record concerns one T cell receptor (beta chain) sequence. The antigen this receptor binds is unknown. The sample holds no much larger clone one base away, and base qualities are not on file. The donors were healthy, HIV-negative adults who had no recently reported acute infections or vaccinations. Every donor was a Caucasian adult living in Nashville, Tennessee, USA. CD4+ T cells were enriched through magnetic negative selection, after which naive cells were positively selected on CD45RA and the remaining negative fraction served as the memory subset. After blood collection by leukapheresis, PBMCs were isolated using Ficoll-Histopaque density gradient centrifugation and then cryopreserved in the vapor phase of liquid nitrogen. Purity and quantity of every magnetically sorted T cell population were checked by analytical flow cytometry. Genomic DNA was isolated from each sorted fraction and quantified by UV absorbance on a Nanodrop 2000c.

The data stem from a study of shared clonotypes between healthy human individuals (dated by TCRdb to about 2020). In terms of the full investigation: Three men and two women, aged 18 to 49 years, made up the cohort. For each donor, three plates each were used for CD4 naive and CD4 memory, two plates were used for CD8 naive, and one plate was used for CD8 memory. To estimate repertoire size and how much clonotypes are shared between individuals, the study performed deep sequencing of blood TCR repertoires from five healthy adults. To increase sequencing depth and limit assay-specific biases, different laboratories used diverse techniques to prepare libraries and sequence TCR repertoires. Between about 0.85 and 9.5 billion PBMCs per donor were obtained by leukapheresis. General study outcomes and caveats: Based on pairwise subsampling, the degree of clonotype sharing among donors was expected to be affected by sequencing depth. Sampling was restricted to blood, and TCR repertoires in tissue are likely to differ from TCR repertoires in blood. Higher generation probabilities were observed for clonotypes shared by all four sorted-subset donors than for non-shared clonotypes. Naive subsets generally had larger estimated clonotype richness than memory subsets. Because the study included a small number of donors, the genetic and exposure-history diversity represented was limited. Incomplete sequencing was indicated by rarefaction of sorted-subset datasets, despite the large sequencing depth. Sharing across a few donors was observed for approximately 5% of naive CD4, less than 4% of naive CD8, roughly 2.3% of memory CD4, and roughly 0.4% of memory CD8 clonotypes.

Using the deep immunoSEQ assay, multiplex PCR amplified TCR CDR3 regions from genomic DNA. Extracted genomic DNA from each cell subset was spread evenly across all wells of several immunoSEQ 96-well plates, with each plate serving as a replicate. Each replicate PCR for sorted subsets received about 180 ng genomic DNA, equal to tens of thousands of T cell genomes. Purified libraries were measured with a Qubit 3.0 fluorometer, size-checked on a Bioanalyzer 2100, and measured again with the KAPA Library Quantification kit. Every immunoSEQ 96-well plate was sequenced on a dedicated single-read 150-cycle Illumina NextSeq 550 flow cell. In the paper's pipeline: Because the immunoSEQ output held only junctional sequences and lacked quality scores, the filtering could not match the filtering applied to full-length reads. To assign V/J genes and CDR3, sequences were annotated using PyIR, a Python wrapper for IgBLAST v1.9, with IMGT germline references. Any read was removed if the V/J assignment was weak (E-value above 1e-6), the CDR3 was missing, or the read contained stop codons, out-of-frame junctions, or ambiguous translated residues. V3J clonotypes were defined by identical inferred V gene, J gene, and CDR3 amino acid sequence. To compute the percentage overlap between repertoires, the number of shared unique clonotypes was divided by the size of the smaller repertoire. Repertoire richness was assessed with RTK rarefaction, the Chao1 estimator, and Recon v2.1 estimates of unobserved clonotypes. For all TCRbeta clonotypes obtained by the gDNA method from several donors, generation probabilities were computed with OLGA. Here the immuneACCESS table is served through TCRdb, limited to in-frame sequences with V and J called. Missing clones are a known gap in these copies; in checked studies unresolved V genes cover under half, and the rest lacks a known reason. V and J calls and clone size are given by that table; D and trimming were obtained from the DNA. This sample has roughly 500,000 clones in its table, and 95% to 97% of those were observed once. The ten largest clonotypes hold about 0.06% of the sample.

This clonotype was obtained from a woman aged 25-40 years in good health. The material sequenced was naive CD4+ T cells sorted from blood. The cell subset or site label here, explained by the study, means: CD45RA+ positively selected.

CDR3 loop: CASSPSLIAGGHYEQYF. The nucleotide sequence reads TGCGCCAGCAGCCCTAGTCTAATAGCGGGAGGGCACTACGAGCAGTACTTC. The chain employs TRBV5-1 and TRBJ2-7, and 11 junction bases match TRBD2. As encoded in the germline V gene, CDR1 is SGHRS while CDR2 is YFSETQ. From cysteine to phenylalanine, the CDR3 is 17 amino acids long. Left in the record is the CDR3 DNA by itself, 51 bases read in frame from the first base. Compared with germline, V lacks 4 bases and J lacks 3 bases; bases without a gene match: 12.